The subject of this entry is one T cell receptor (beta chain). Its antigen is unidentified. The germline V gene has CDR1 ENHRY and CDR2 SYGVKD. The V gene lost 4 bases and the J gene lost 3 bases, with 13 bases spanning the gap. The CDR3 loop spans 14 amino acids. An assay was performed, and its level was deep. Data came from immunoSEQ multiplex PCR; TCRdb stores just in-frame clones and leaves some out. Of about 2.3 million clones detected, over 85% appear once; the ten largest clones hold 0.39%. This record belongs to a study of shared clonotypes between healthy human individuals. Study results and caveats: Read depth was anticipated to influence clonotype sharing among donors. Non-shared clonotypes showed lower generation probabilities than clonotypes common to all four donors. Although depth was large, rarefaction showed that sequencing of the sorted subsets was incomplete.

Sequenced input: naive CD4+ T cells from PBMCs. Noted subset: CD45RA+ positively selected. The V call is TRBV10-3, the J call TRBJ2-7; tentative D call: TRBD1 (5 bases). The sequence derives from a man aged 18 to 30 in good health. Some clones in this sample may be carry-over from other donors' samples. The CDR3 loop reads CAISGGQALYEQYF. The CDR3 DNA reads as TGTGCCATCAGTGGGGGCCAAGCCCTCTACGAGCAGTACTTC.